The source of this TCR beta chain is a study of shared clonotypes between healthy human individuals. General study findings and limits: Generation probabilities of non-shared clonotypes were lower (relative to those shared by all four donors).

There were no recent acute infections or vaccinations among the donors, who were healthy HIV-negative adults. There were only Caucasian adults among the donors, and all lived in Nashville, Tennessee. Trimming stripped 1 base from V and 4 bases from J, with 14 bases between. Germline CDR1 is SGHTA and CDR2 is FQGNSA. The CDR3 has 15 residues. This clone appeared many times. What it binds is unknown. Clones were sequenced by immunoSEQ multiplex PCR, and TCRdb holds only the in-frame ones, with some missing. The top ten hold roughly 0.61% of the sample, which has about 1.1 million clones, roughly 74% seen once.

The source of this sequence is a man between 18 and 35 years old in good health. Some clones in this sample may be carry-over from other donors' samples. Input material: memory CD4+ T cells from PBMCs. Described subset: CD45RA-negative fraction. The V call is TRBV7-2, the J call TRBJ2-7, with no clear D. The DNA for the CDR3 is TGTGCCAGCAGCTTAGACAGAGGAACAGCGTACGAGCAGTACTTC. It is translated as CASSLDRGTAYEQYF. Variable domain in full (rest from reference TRBV7-2 and TRBJ2-7): GAGVSQSPSNKVTEKGKDVELRCDPISGHTALYWYRQSLGQGLEFLIYFQGNSAPDKSGLPSDRFSAERTGGSVSTLTIQRTQQEDSAVYLCASSLDRGTAYEQYFGPGTRLTVT.